A single sample is the source of the 32 T cell receptor beta chains below, sequenced in a study of blood T cells in healthy people across ages. The use of a sample-barcoded 5' primer and a J-beta primer mix characterized a second PCR of 7 to 11 cycles. Via MiXCR, TCRdb re-called the 5' RACE reads, giving one row per CDR3 protein. The data hold about a million distinct CDR3 sequences, with about 51% observed a single time. The sample consisted of blood. The receptors here all came from a woman between 55 and 75 years old in good health.

This clonotype was found a few times. The CDR3: CSASLLVDEQYF. DNA of the CDR3: TGCAGTGCTAGTTTACTAGTCGACGAGCAGTACTTC. The chain has TRBV20-1 and TRBJ2-7; D possibly corresponds to TRBD2 (5 bases). The CDR3 totals 12 residues. V gave up 3 bases and J gave up 5 bases, with 11 bases separating them. Germline V gene lookup returns CDR1 DFQATT and CDR2 SNEGSKA (reference sequence).

The chain joins TRBV28 to TRBJ2-3; D remains ambiguous. The V and J ends lost 6 bases and 4 bases respectively, with 20 bases between them. The CDR3 covers 16 residues. Germline CDR1 and CDR2: MDHEN and SYDVKM. Written as DNA, the CDR3 is TGTGCCAGCAGCCCCTATCCTGGATCGGCACCAGATACGCAGTATTTT. It yields the protein CASSPYPGSAPDTQYF.

This rearrangement joins TRBV20-1 to TRBJ1-1, with 9 bases aligning to TRBD1. V lost 5 bases, J lost 6 bases, and 7 bases stayed unmatched. The CDR3 length is 13 residues. Germline-derived CDR1 and CDR2 are DFQATT and SNEGSKA (reference sequence). The CDR3 region is CSARDRVFAEAFF. The CDR3 nucleotides are TGCAGTGCTCGGGACAGGGTTTTCGCTGAAGCTTTCTTT.

The chain couples TRBV3-1 to TRBJ2-1, with 10 bases matching TRBD2. The germline V gene has CDR1 LGHDT and CDR2 YNNKEL (reference sequence). The J segment lost 9 bases and the V segment lost 3 bases, leaving 11 bases of the junction unmatched. CDR3 size: 16 residues. The CDR3 protein is CASSHVALAGITEQFF. In nucleotides, the CDR3 is TGTGCCAGCAGCCACGTCGCACTAGCGGGAATCACTGAGCAGTTCTTC.

The V gene is TRBV15, the J gene TRBJ1-6, with TRBD1 identical over 7 bases. The CDR3 is 16 residues long. J lost 6 bases, V lost 5 bases, and 10 bases had no gene match. From germline, CDR1 is LNHNV and CDR2 YYDKDF (reference sequence). In nucleotides, the CDR3 is TGTGCCACCAGCCGGGGGGTGACAGGGAGTAATTCACCCCTCCACTTT. Its protein is CATSRGVTGSNSPLHF.

The count of this clonotype is one. The chain is built from TRBV27 and TRBJ1-6; D is unresolved. Germline lookup yields CDR1 MNHEY and CDR2 SMNVEV (reference sequence). The CDR3 sequence is 14 residues long. The V gene lost 5 bases and the J gene lost 13 bases, with 18 bases spanning the gap. In DNA, the CDR3 is TGTGCCAGCAGTCCCGGCCCCTGGGGTCGGCCCCTCCACTTT. Its translation: CASSPGPWGRPLHF.

The chain has TRBV29-1 and TRBJ2-7, with TRBD2 matching over 9 bases. J was trimmed by 6 bases and V by 4 bases; bases with no gene match: 4. There are 12 residues in the CDR3. Germline V CDR1 and CDR2: SQVTM, ANQGSEA. The CDR3 region has the DNA TGCAGCGTTGTAGAGACTAGCGGCGAGCAGTACTTC. Amino acid sequence: CSVVETSGEQYF.

This clonotype was counted a few times. The chain couples TRBV2 to TRBJ2-6; the match to TRBD1 covers 7 bases. The germline V gene has CDR1 SNHLY and CDR2 FYNNEI. V was clipped by 6 bases and J by 0 bases; unmatched bases: 5. CDR3 length: 16 residues. The CDR3 nucleotides are TGTGCCAGCAGGGGACAGCGAAGCTCTGGGGCCAACGTCCTGACTTTC. Its protein is CASRGQRSSGANVLTF. Looking up the rest from reference TRBV2 and TRBJ2-6 gives the full variable domain: EPEVTQTPSHQVTQMGQEVILRCVPISNHLYFYWYRQILGQKVEFLVSFYNNEISEKSEIFDDQFSVERPDGSNFTLKIRSTKLEDSAMYFCASRGQRSSGANVLTFGAGSRLTVL.

V usage is TRBV5-1 and J usage is TRBJ1-4, with 7 nucleotides matching TRBD1. V lost 7 bases, J lost 5 bases, and 8 bases stayed unmatched. The germline gives CDR1 SGHRS, CDR2 YFSETQ. The CDR3 has 14 residues. In DNA form, the CDR3 reads TGCGCCAGCGCGCCGACACAGGGGAATGAAAAACTGTTTTTT. Translating gives CASAPTQGNEKLFF. The whole variable domain, remainder taken from reference TRBV5-1 and TRBJ1-4, is KAGVTQTPRYLIKTRGQQVTLSCSPISGHRSVSWYQQTPGQGLQFLFEYFSETQRNKGNFPGRFSGRQFSNSRSEMNVSTLELGDSALYLCASAPTQGNEKLFFGSGTQLSVL.

The chain carries TRBV7-2 and TRBJ2-1; TRBD2 might be the D (6 bases). Per the germline V gene, CDR1 is SGHTA and CDR2 is FQGNSA. The length of the CDR3 is 15 residues. Trimming removed 4 bases at V and 2 bases at J, with 12 bases between. The CDR3 spells CASSSSGLPYNEQFF. CDR3 in DNA: TGTGCCAGCAGCTCCTCAGGACTACCCTACAATGAGCAGTTCTTC.

This clonotype was found a few times. The V gene is TRBV4-1, the J gene TRBJ1-5, with a tentative D call TRBD1 (5 bases). The CDR3 sequence is 17 residues long. Per the germline V gene, CDR1 is MGHRA and CDR2 is YSYEKL. Trimming removed 6 bases at V and 4 bases at J, with 22 bases between. The CDR3 reads CASRHAPGRERNQPQHF. For the CDR3, the DNA is TGCGCCAGCAGACATGCCCCGGGCAGGGAGAGGAATCAGCCCCAGCATTTT.

The genes are TRBV28 and TRBJ2-3, with 7 bases that match TRBD1. CDR1 and CDR2 (germline): MDHEN, SYDVKM. The J segment lost 7 bases and the V segment lost 5 bases, leaving 3 bases of the junction unmatched. CDR3 length equals 12 residues. CDR3 region: CASSVRGNTQYF. The CDR3 region has the DNA TGTGCCAGCAGTGTCAGGGGGAATACGCAGTATTTT.

The gene calls are TRBV15 and TRBJ2-1; D unresolved. The CDR3 runs to 15 residues. Germline values: CDR1 LNHNV, CDR2 YYDKDF (reference sequence). V was shortened by 8 bases and J by 8 bases, with 22 bases between the two germline ends. In DNA form, the CDR3 reads TGTGCCACCTCCCGCGACCCCGTGAAAGGGCATGAGCAGTTCTTC. This gives the protein CATSRDPVKGHEQFF.

The gene calls are TRBV28 and TRBJ2-3, with D possibly TRBD1 on 5 matching bases. The V gene's germline CDR1 is MDHEN and CDR2 SYDVKM. V gave up 6 bases and J gave up 2 bases, with 9 bases separating them. The CDR3 has 13 amino acids. The CDR3 DNA is TGTGCCAGCAGAGGGGCGGCCACAGATACGCAGTATTTT. Translated, it gives CASRGAATDTQYF.

V and J are TRBV28 and TRBJ1-2; D possibly corresponds to TRBD1 (5 bases). The CDR3 contains 15 residues. CDR1 MDHEN and CDR2 SYDVKM come from the germline V gene. Trimming removed 6 bases at V and 5 bases at J, with 19 bases between. The CDR3 DNA reads TGTGCCAGCAGACGATCTGTTGGGGGTGGTTATGGCTACACCTTC. This codes for CASRRSVGGGYGYTF.

The V and J genes are TRBV6-6 and TRBJ1-4, with no clear D. The germline CDR1 and CDR2 sequences are MNHNY and SVGAGI (reference sequence). Between the trimmed V and J ends, which lost 4 bases and 4 bases, there was a span of 13 bases. This CDR3 spans 15 amino acids. The CDR3 DNA sequence: TGTGCCAGCAGTTTCGGGCAAAGAAGTAATGAAAAACTGTTTTTT. It yields the protein CASSFGQRSNEKLFF.

This clonotype occurred a few times. The chain links TRBV7-2 to TRBJ2-4; D is ambiguous. The end of the DNA aligns better with TRBJ2-7, so the J call may be wrong. Germline V gene data show CDR1 as SGHTA and CDR2 as FQGNSA. CDR3 length: 13 amino acids. CDR3 sequence: CASSLGYSDEQYF. DNA of the CDR3: TGTGCCAGCAGCTTAGGGTACTCGGACGAGCAGTACTTC.

The rearrangement joins TRBV10-3 to TRBJ2-2; TRBD2 matches at 13 bases. Losses at the gene ends were 6 bases for V and 4 bases for J; bases not matched to a gene: 2. Germline V gene lookup returns CDR1 ENHRY and CDR2 SYGVKD. The CDR3 totals 15 residues. CDR3 residues: CAIRGTSGITGELFF. The CDR3 region has the DNA TGTGCCATCAGGGGGACTAGCGGGATCACCGGGGAGCTGTTTTTT.

This clonotype turned up a few times. The rearrangement uses TRBV7-2 and TRBJ2-7; TRBD1 might be the D (5 bases). The V gene lost 2 bases and the J gene lost 3 bases, with 8 bases spanning the gap. The CDR3 runs 13 residues. Germline CDR1 reads SGHTA; CDR2 reads FQGNSA. The CDR3 DNA is TGTGCCAGCAGCTTAATGACAGTCTACGAGCAGTACTTC. It codes for CASSLMTVYEQYF.

This clonotype was counted between two and nine times. V is TRBV28 and J is TRBJ2-7; 8 bases are shared with TRBD2. The CDR3 is 14 amino acids. The trim removed 4 bases at V and 1 base at J, leaving 3 bases unmatched. Per germline, CDR1 MDHEN and CDR2 SYDVKM. CDR3 in amino acids: CASSSGTRSYEQYF. The CDR3 DNA is TGTGCCAGCAGTTCGGGGACTAGATCCTACGAGCAGTACTTC.

The chain links TRBV7-2 to TRBJ1-2; unclear D gene. Trimming took off 1 base at V and 3 bases at J, with 9 bases between the two ends. Germline CDR1 SGHTA, CDR2 FQGNSA. The CDR3 contains 14 residues. CDR3 amino acids: CASSLVNIHYGYTF. The CDR3 region has the DNA TGTGCCAGCAGCTTAGTAAACATACACTATGGCTACACCTTC.

With regard to this clonotype: One base away lies a much larger clone, so this may be a sequencing read error. The genes are TRBV27 and TRBJ2-5, with 8 bases fitting TRBD1. The assigned J gene may be wrong: the sequence end matches TRBJ2-7 better. Germline V lookup: CDR1 MNHEY, CDR2 SMNVEV (reference sequence). The CDR3 runs to 15 residues. CDR3 amino acids: CASSLAGDRGYEQYF. Here the CDR3 DNA reads TGTGCCAGCAGTTTAGCGGGTGACAGGGGTTACGAGCAGTACTTC.

The sample holds a few counts of this clonotype. The rearrangement joins TRBV20-1 to TRBJ2-1; no firm D call. This CDR3 contains 16 residues. The germline V gene has CDR1 DFQATT and CDR2 SNEGSKA (reference sequence). The V end lost 3 bases, the J end lost 0 bases, and 15 bases lay between the germline ends. Written as DNA, the CDR3 is TGCAGTGCTAGGGGAAGAGTGGCCAGCTCCTACAATGAGCAGTTCTTC. Its translation: CSARGRVASSYNEQFF.

This clonotype turned up a few times. The chain carries TRBV28 and TRBJ2-1, with D unresolved. With 6 bases removed from V and 8 bases from J, the gap between germline ends came to 11 bases. The V gene's germline CDR1 is MDHEN and CDR2 SYDVKM. The CDR3 length is 12 residues. CDR3 sequence reads: CASRSLLDEQFF. The CDR3 DNA reads as TGTGCCAGCAGGTCCCTTTTAGATGAGCAGTTCTTC.

V usage is TRBV2 and J usage is TRBJ2-7; D is unresolved. CDR1 SNHLY and CDR2 FYNNEI come from the germline V gene. The V end was cut by 8 bases, the J end by 4 bases, with 9 bases between. The CDR3 consists of 11 residues. For the CDR3, the DNA is TGTGCCAGCCTCTATCAGTACGAGCAGTACTTC. Amino acids: CASLYQYEQYF.

The CDR3 here is CASSQGTGGIDTQYF. CDR3 DNA: TGTGCCAGCAGCCAAGGTACAGGGGGCATAGATACGCAGTATTTT. This chain links TRBV4-2 with TRBJ2-3; 9 bases match TRBD1. CDR1 is LGHNA and CDR2 is YNFKEQ in the germline V gene. This CDR3 spans 15 amino acids. Germline trimming cut 1 base from V and 5 bases from J; bases unmatched to any gene: 4.

This clonotype was observed a handful of times. The V gene is TRBV5-1, the J gene TRBJ2-1; D possibly corresponds to TRBD2 (6 bases). CDR3 length equals 14 residues. Germline CDR1 and CDR2: SGHRS and YFSETQ. The V end was cut by 1 base, the J end by 6 bases, with 11 bases between. CDR3 region: CASSLTSLGNEQFF. CDR3 in DNA: TGCGCCAGCAGCTTGACTAGCCTGGGCAATGAGCAGTTCTTC.

This clonotype was counted a few times. This sequence joins TRBV6-5 and TRBJ2-3; no reliable D call. Trimming left V 3 bases short and J 7 bases short, with 14 bases between. From germline, CDR1 is MNHEY and CDR2 SVGAGI. The CDR3 is 14 residues long. In nucleotides, the CDR3 is TGTGCCAGCAGTTATACGCCACATCCAAATACGCAGTATTTT. This gives the protein CASSYTPHPNTQYF.

Concerning this clonotype itself: Compared with germline, one end of the junction differs, possibly owing to a read error. The chain joins TRBV28 to TRBJ2-3; 8 nucleotides agree with TRBD2. The CDR3 has 15 residues. Germline CDR1 reads MDHEN; CDR2 reads SYDVKM. The CDR3 loop is CARRAGGAGTDTQYF. The CDR3, as DNA: TGTGCCCGCAGGGCGGGGGGCGCTGGCACAGATACGCAGTATTTT.

CDR3 sequence: CASSLQGFPDTQYF. The CDR3, as DNA: TGCGCCAGCAGCCTACAGGGTTTCCCAGATACGCAGTATTTT. This chain uses TRBV5-1 with TRBJ2-3; tentatively, D is TRBD1 (6 bases). V was shortened by 4 bases and J by 4 bases, with 13 bases between the two germline ends. Per the germline V gene, CDR1 is SGHRS and CDR2 is YFSETQ. This CDR3 contains 14 residues. The full variable domain, in which reference TRBV5-1 and TRBJ2-3 provide the parts outside the CDR3, is KAGVTQTPRYLIKTRGQQVTLSCSPISGHRSVSWYQQTPGQGLQFLFEYFSETQRNKGNFPGRFSGRQFSNSRSEMNVSTLELGDSALYLCASSLQGFPDTQYFGPGTRLTVL.

This chain links TRBV18 with TRBJ2-1; 7 bases line up with TRBD2. The CDR3 totals 16 residues. Germline CDR1 and CDR2: KGHSH and LQKENI. The V gene end was trimmed by 4 bases and the J gene end by 4 bases; junction bases not matched to a gene: 10. CDR3 DNA: TGTGCCAGCTCACGGGAGGGAGATTCGATATACAATGAGCAGTTCTTC. Its protein is CASSREGDSIYNEQFF.

V and J are TRBV28 and TRBJ2-7; 7 bases fit TRBD2. The trim removed 5 bases at V and 4 bases at J, leaving 5 bases unmatched. CDR3 length: 13 amino acids. CDR1 and CDR2 (germline): MDHEN, SYDVKM. The CDR3: CASSHGRTYEQYF. CDR3 DNA sequence: TGTGCCAGCAGTCACGGGAGGACTTACGAGCAGTACTTC.